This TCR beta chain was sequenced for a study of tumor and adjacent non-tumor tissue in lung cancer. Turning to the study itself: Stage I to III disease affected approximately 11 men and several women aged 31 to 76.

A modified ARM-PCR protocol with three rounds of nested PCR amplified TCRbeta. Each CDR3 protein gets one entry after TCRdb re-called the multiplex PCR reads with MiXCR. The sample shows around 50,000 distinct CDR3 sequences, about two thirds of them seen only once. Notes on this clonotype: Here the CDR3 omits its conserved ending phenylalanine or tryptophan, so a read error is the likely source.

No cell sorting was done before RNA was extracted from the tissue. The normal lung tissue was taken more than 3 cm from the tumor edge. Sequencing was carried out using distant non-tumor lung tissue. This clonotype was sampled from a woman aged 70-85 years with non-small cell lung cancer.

CDR3 residues: CSVQGQQDTQYS. Here the CDR3 DNA reads TGCAGCGTTCAGGGACAACAAGATACGCAGTATTCT. The chain couples TRBV29-1 to TRBJ2-3; possible D gene TRBD1, 6 bases. The CDR3 contains 12 residues. The germline CDR1 and CDR2 sequences are SQVTM and ANQGSEA. Trimming removed 5 bases at V and 5 bases at J, with 11 bases between.